This TCR beta chain appears in the sequencing data of a study of OX40 agonist ivuxolimab in advanced cancers. Across the whole study: Head and neck, renal cell, melanoma or hepatocellular carcinoma were the cancers that dose-escalation patients had.

General study points: No antigen was identified for the clonally expanded peripheral T cells. Clones of CD4+ and CD8+ blood T cells grew by week 6 at doses of 0.1 to 3.0 mg/kg.

The protocol was immunoSEQ multiplex PCR, while the TCRdb copy is restricted to in-frame clones and leaves out a portion. The sample shows about 63,000 clones, roughly 91% of them seen only once. Details on this clone: The antigen is undetermined.

The sequence came from an adult with an advanced solid tumor such as melanoma, head and neck, liver or kidney cancer. Specimen: CD4+ or CD8+ T cells sorted from blood, collected in a trial of the OX40 agonist ivuxolimab.

The CDR3 DNA reads TGTGCCAGCAGCATACTGAGACTAGCGGATTACAATGAGCAGTTCTTC. Translating it yields CASSILRLADYNEQFF. The chain combines TRBV27 with TRBJ2-1; 9 bases line up with TRBD2. Germline V gene lookup returns CDR1 MNHEY and CDR2 SMNVEV (reference sequence). V was pared by 6 bases and J by 4 bases, with 10 bases of the junction left unmatched. This CDR3 is built from 16 residues.